The entry below gives a single T cell receptor beta chain sequence along with its context. The CDR3 has 14 residues. J gave up 10 bases and V 1 base, and 7 bases lay outside the gene matches. Germline CDR1 reads WNHNN; CDR2 reads SYGVQD (reference sequence). Profiled with immunoSEQ multiplex PCR; TCRdb holds only in-frame clones, not every one. There are about 160,000 clones in the sample; around 90% occur only once, and approximately 4.1% lies in the top ten. The sample belongs to a study of blood T cell repertoires in COVID-19. The TCR sequence derives from a woman aged 55-70 years who had recovered from COVID-19. The source material was peripheral blood. The chain uses TRBV10-1 and TRBJ2-1; 7 bases line up with TRBD2. The CDR3 nucleotides are TGCGCCAGCAGTGAGTGGCTAGCGGCCGGAGAGCAGTTCTTC. Its protein is CASSEWLAAGEQFF.